These 3 T cell receptor beta chains originate from one sample sequenced in a study of T cell changes during pregnancy in multiple sclerosis. The assay was immunoSEQ multiplex PCR, and TCRdb's table has in-frame clones only and misses some. The sample records tens of thousands of clones, around 92% being singletons. Sample: peripheral blood, taken after pregnancy. All receptors come from a female donor with multiple sclerosis, enrolled in a pregnancy study.

This CDR3 is CASSPPQVGQAETQYF. The CDR3 coding sequence is TGCGCCAGCAGCCCTCCCCAGGTTGGGCAGGCAGAGACCCAGTACTTC. V is TRBV5-1 and J is TRBJ2-5; no definite D call. Trimming cost V 4 bases and J 4 bases, with 20 bases left between them. The CDR3 length is 16 residues. Germline loops: CDR1 SGHRS, CDR2 YFSETQ. Combining the CDR3 with reference TRBV5-1 and TRBJ2-5 gives the whole variable domain KAGVTQTPRYLIKTRGQQVTLSCSPISGHRSVSWYQQTPGQGLQFLFEYFSETQRNKGNFPGRFSGRQFSNSRSEMNVSTLELGDSALYLCASSPPQVGQAETQYFGPGTRLLVL.

CDR3 in DNA: TGTGCCAGCAGTTATGGGGGCAGGGGATTCTACAATGAGCAGTTCTTC. Residues: CASSYGGRGFYNEQFF. This chain connects TRBV6-5 to TRBJ2-1; a weak D match, TRBD1 (6 bases). Germline loops: CDR1 MNHEY, CDR2 SVGAGI. The CDR3 spans 16 residues. V was shortened by 3 bases and J by 3 bases, with 15 bases between the two germline ends.

The CDR3 here is CASSLMASGNYEQYF. The CDR3 DNA reads TGTGCCAGCAGCTTGATGGCTAGCGGAAACTACGAGCAGTACTTC. This chain joins TRBV5-4 and TRBJ2-7; 7 bases are shared with TRBD2. The V segment lost 1 base and the J segment 3 bases; nucleotides outside the gene matches: 7. In germline, CDR1 is SGHNT, CDR2 YYREEE (reference sequence). The CDR3 has 15 amino acids.